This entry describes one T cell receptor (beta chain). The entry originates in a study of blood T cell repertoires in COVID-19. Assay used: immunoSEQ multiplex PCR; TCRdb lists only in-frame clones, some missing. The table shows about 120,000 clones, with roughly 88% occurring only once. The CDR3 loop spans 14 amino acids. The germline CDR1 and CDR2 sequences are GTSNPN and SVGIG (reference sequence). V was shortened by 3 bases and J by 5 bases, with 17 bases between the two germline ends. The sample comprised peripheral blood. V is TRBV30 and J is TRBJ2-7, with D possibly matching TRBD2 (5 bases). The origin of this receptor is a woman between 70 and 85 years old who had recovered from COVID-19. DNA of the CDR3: TGTGCCTGGAGAAGGAAACGGGATCCCCACGAGCAGTACTTC. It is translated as CAWRRKRDPHEQYF.